These 16 T cell receptor beta chains originate from one sample sequenced in a study of blood T cells in healthy people across ages. Sample-barcoded 5' priming and a J-beta primer mix drove a second PCR of roughly 6 to 12 cycles. TCRdb redid the calling of the 5' RACE reads with MiXCR, one entry per CDR3 protein. This sample has hundreds of thousands of distinct CDR3 sequences, with roughly 26% found just once. This sample also appeared in a second study, on T cells of mothers and their children.

The material sequenced was blood. The origin of the receptors is a boy younger than 18 in good health.

This clonotype came up a few times. The chain couples TRBV5-1 to TRBJ2-5; 13 nucleotides line up with TRBD2. With V trimmed by 4 bases and J by 5 bases, 8 bases remained unmatched. Per germline, CDR1 SGHRS and CDR2 YFSETQ. The CDR3 has 16 residues. The CDR3 nucleotides read TGCGCCAGCAGCCCCGGGACTAGCGGGGCTACGGAGACCCAGTACTTC. Translating it yields CASSPGTSGATETQYF.

The chain combines TRBV28 with TRBJ2-7; D is uncertain. Germline assignment: CDR1 MDHEN and CDR2 SYDVKM. The CDR3 length is 16 residues. Trimming removed 5 bases from V and 0 bases from J, with 17 bases in between. The CDR3 DNA reads as TGTGCCAGCAGTCCCGCCAACCGGGTCCTCTCCTACGAGCAGTACTTC. Protein: CASSPANRVLSYEQYF.

This clonotype was recorded many times. The V and J genes are TRBV10-3 and TRBJ2-5; the D gene could be TRBD1 or TRBD2 (5 bases each). Germline V CDR1 and CDR2: ENHRY, SYGVKD. The CDR3 sequence is 13 residues long. V lost 4 bases and J 9 bases, leaving 15 bases between the germline ends. CDR3 in amino acids: CAISVGESAAQYF. CDR3 in DNA: TGTGCCATCAGTGTGGGGGAGTCAGCCGCCCAGTACTTC.

There are a few counts of this clonotype. V and J are TRBV6-5 and TRBJ2-5; the match to TRBD1 covers 7 bases. Per the germline V gene, CDR1 is MNHEY and CDR2 is SVGAGI. The CDR3 loop spans 16 amino acids. V lost 0 bases to trimming and J lost 0 bases; unmatched junction nucleotides: 4. This CDR3 reads CASSYSGTVYQETQYF. The CDR3, as DNA: TGTGCCAGCAGTTACTCCGGGACAGTCTACCAAGAGACCCAGTACTTC.

The rearrangement joins TRBV30 to TRBJ1-2, with 8 bases matching TRBD1. CDR1 is GTSNPN and CDR2 is SVGIG in the germline V gene (reference sequence). There are 16 residues in the CDR3. Losses at the gene ends were 1 base for V and 2 bases for J; bases not matched to a gene: 9. The CDR3 here is CAWSAPRTGKNYGYTF. For the CDR3, the DNA is TGTGCCTGGAGTGCCCCCCGGACAGGGAAAAACTATGGCTACACCTTC.

This clonotype has more than one count but fewer than ten. The chain employs TRBV20-1 and TRBJ2-2; D could derive from TRBD1 or TRBD2 (5 bases each). This CDR3 has 12 residues. V was clipped by 5 bases and J by 5 bases, with 9 bases between them. CDR1 DFQATT and CDR2 SNEGSKA come from the germline V gene (reference sequence). The DNA for the CDR3 is TGCAGTGCTCGCAGGGAGACCGGGGAGCTGTTTTTT. This gives the protein CSARRETGELFF.

V is TRBV29-1 and J is TRBJ1-1, with D possibly matching TRBD1 (5 bases). The germline gives CDR1 SQVTM, CDR2 ANQGSEA. Trimming took off 7 bases at V and 11 bases at J, with 17 bases between the two ends. The CDR3 loop spans 11 amino acids. The CDR3 region has the DNA TGCAGCGCACTGGGCCGGGGCCCCGCTTTCTTT. Translation gives CSALGRGPAFF.

This clonotype appeared once. CDR3 nucleotide sequence: TGTGCCAGCAGTTACTCGAGACCCCGCGGTGATAATTCACCCCTCCACTTT. Amino acid sequence: CASSYSRPRGDNSPLHF. The chain recombines TRBV6-6 with TRBJ1-6; D is uncertain. This CDR3 comprises 17 residues. V was clipped by 0 bases and J by 5 bases, with 14 bases between them. Germline V lookup: CDR1 MNHNY, CDR2 SVGAGI (reference sequence).

A word on this clonotype: This CDR3 is missing its conserved last phenylalanine or tryptophan, likely due to a read error. This chain's CDR3 is CASSQDLGSSTDTQYL. In DNA form, the CDR3 reads TGTGCCAGCAGCCAAGATCTGGGTAGTAGCACAGATACGCAGTATCTT. This chain links TRBV3-1 with TRBJ2-3; no definite D call. This CDR3 is 16 amino acids long. V was trimmed by 0 bases and J by 0 bases, leaving 10 bases between them. Germline lookup yields CDR1 LGHDT and CDR2 YNNKEL (reference sequence).

The chain combines TRBV12-3 or TRBV12-4 with TRBJ2-5; D might be TRBD2 (5 bases). V was shortened by 4 bases and J by 0 bases, with 6 bases between the two germline ends. CDR3 length: 13 amino acids. The CDR3 DNA is TGTGCCAGCAGTTACGGGGACCAAGAGACCCAGTACTTC. Translating gives CASSYGDQETQYF.

In this sample, this clonotype turned up many times. The chain recombines TRBV29-1 with TRBJ1-1, with 7 positions matching TRBD1. Trimming took 6 bases from V and 0 from J; bases not matched to a gene: 4. Germline CDR1 is SQVTM and CDR2 is ANQGSEA. The CDR3 has 13 amino acids. The DNA for the CDR3 is TGCAGCGTCCGACAGGGATTGAACACTGAAGCTTTCTTT. Protein sequence: CSVRQGLNTEAFF.

The genes are TRBV7-9 and TRBJ2-3, with 7 bases aligning to TRBD2. This CDR3 region has 14 residues. CDR1 is SEHNR, CDR2 FQNEAQ, per germline (reference sequence). The trim removed 8 bases at V and 2 bases at J, leaving 7 bases unmatched. CDR3 in DNA: TGTGCCAGCGAGCCGGGGGGTATCACAGATACGCAGTATTTT. Its protein is CASEPGGITDTQYF.

This clonotype was counted only a few times. This sequence joins TRBV11-2 and TRBJ2-5; 9 nucleotides agree with TRBD2. In germline, CDR1 is SGHAT, CDR2 FQNNGV. J gave up 5 bases and V 5 bases, and 12 bases lay outside the gene matches. CDR3 size: 16 residues. For the CDR3, the DNA is TGTGCCAGCAGCCCACAAATACAGCGGGGGGCCGAGACCCAGTACTTC. Its translation: CASSPQIQRGAETQYF.

The chain has TRBV24-1 and TRBJ1-2; possibly TRBD1 for D (5 bases). CDR3 length: 13 residues. Germline CDR1 reads KGHDR; CDR2 reads SFDVKD. Trimming removed 7 bases at V and 5 bases at J, with 13 bases between. The CDR3, as DNA: TGTGCCACCAGCAGGGAAACTTCTTATGGCTACACCTTC. Its translation is CATSRETSYGYTF.

This rearrangement joins TRBV5-1 to TRBJ2-3, with TRBD1 matching 9 bases. The CDR3 spans 14 residues. Germline V gene lookup returns CDR1 SGHRS and CDR2 YFSETQ. The V segment lost 2 bases and the J segment 4 bases; nucleotides outside the gene matches: 2. The CDR3 DNA reads as TGCGCCAGCAGCTTTACAGGGGGCTCAGATACGCAGTATTTT. This translates into CASSFTGGSDTQYF.

This clonotype came up a few times. The chain couples TRBV11-2 to TRBJ1-2, with D tentatively TRBD1 (5 bases). The CDR3 spans 14 residues. Germline CDR1 and CDR2: SGHAT and FQNNGV. The V end was cut by 6 bases, the J end by 5 bases, with 16 bases between. Written as DNA, the CDR3 is TGTGCCAGCAGGCACGCAGGGAAGGGGTATGGCTACACCTTC. It translates to CASRHAGKGYGYTF.